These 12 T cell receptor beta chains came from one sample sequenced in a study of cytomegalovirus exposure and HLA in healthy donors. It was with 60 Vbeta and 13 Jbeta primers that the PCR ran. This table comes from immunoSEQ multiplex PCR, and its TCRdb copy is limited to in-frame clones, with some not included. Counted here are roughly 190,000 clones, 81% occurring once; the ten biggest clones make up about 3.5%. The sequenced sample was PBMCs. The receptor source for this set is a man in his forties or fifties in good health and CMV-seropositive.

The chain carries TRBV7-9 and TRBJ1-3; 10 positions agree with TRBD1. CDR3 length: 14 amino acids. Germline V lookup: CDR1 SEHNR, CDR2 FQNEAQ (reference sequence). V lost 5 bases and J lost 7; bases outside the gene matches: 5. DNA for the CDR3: TGTGCCAGCAGCCTGGGACAGGGGATGAACACCATATATTTT. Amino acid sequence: CASSLGQGMNTIYF.

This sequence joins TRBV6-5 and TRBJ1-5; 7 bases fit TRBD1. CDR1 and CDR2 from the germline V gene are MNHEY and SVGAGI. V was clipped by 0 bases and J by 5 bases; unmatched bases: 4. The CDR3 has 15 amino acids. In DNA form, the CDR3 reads TGTGCCAGCAGTTACTCCCACAGGGGACATCAGCCCCAGCATTTT. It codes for CASSYSHRGHQPQHF.

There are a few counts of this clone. For the CDR3, the DNA is TGTGCCAGCAGTTACACGGGACTAGCGGGGGTTAATGAGCAGTTCTTC. Translation: CASSYTGLAGVNEQFF. V gene TRBV6-5 combines with J gene TRBJ2-1; 14 bases map to TRBD2. The CDR3 has 16 amino acids. V was pared by 2 bases and J by 7 bases, with 4 bases of the junction left unmatched. Germline V lookup: CDR1 MNHEY, CDR2 SVGAGI.

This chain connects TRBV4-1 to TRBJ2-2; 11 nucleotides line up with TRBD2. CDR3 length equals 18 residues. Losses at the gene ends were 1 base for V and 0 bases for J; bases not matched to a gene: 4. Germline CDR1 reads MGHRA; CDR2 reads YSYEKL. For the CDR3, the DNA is TGCGCCAGCAGCCAAGGAGGGACTAGCGGAGCGAACACCGGGGAGCTGTTTTTT. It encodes CASSQGGTSGANTGELFF.

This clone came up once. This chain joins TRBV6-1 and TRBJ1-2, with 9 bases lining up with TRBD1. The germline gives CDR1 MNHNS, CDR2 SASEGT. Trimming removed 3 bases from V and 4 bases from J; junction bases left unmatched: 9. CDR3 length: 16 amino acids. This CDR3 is CASSDLPDRGFYGYTF. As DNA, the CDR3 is TGTGCCAGCAGTGACCTACCGGACAGGGGCTTCTATGGCTACACCTTC.

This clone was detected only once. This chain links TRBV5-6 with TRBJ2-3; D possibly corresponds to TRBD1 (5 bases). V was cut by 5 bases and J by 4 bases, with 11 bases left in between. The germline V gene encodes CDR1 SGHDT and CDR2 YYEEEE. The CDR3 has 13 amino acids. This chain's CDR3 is CASRYQGSDTQYF. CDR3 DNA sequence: TGTGCCAGCAGGTACCAGGGTTCAGATACGCAGTATTTT.

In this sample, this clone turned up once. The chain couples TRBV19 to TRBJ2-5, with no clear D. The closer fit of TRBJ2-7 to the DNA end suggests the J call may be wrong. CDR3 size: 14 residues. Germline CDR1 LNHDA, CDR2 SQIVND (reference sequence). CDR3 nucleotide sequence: TGTGCCAGTAGTATGGGCTCCAGGTCCTACGAGCAGTACTTC. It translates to CASSMGSRSYEQYF.

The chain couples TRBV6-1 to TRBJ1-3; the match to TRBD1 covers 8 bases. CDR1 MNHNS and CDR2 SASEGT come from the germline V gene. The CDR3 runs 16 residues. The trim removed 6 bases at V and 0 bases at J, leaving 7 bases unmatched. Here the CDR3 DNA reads TGTGCCAGCAGGGAAACAGGGGGAGCCTCTGGAAACACCATATATTTT. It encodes CASRETGGASGNTIYF.

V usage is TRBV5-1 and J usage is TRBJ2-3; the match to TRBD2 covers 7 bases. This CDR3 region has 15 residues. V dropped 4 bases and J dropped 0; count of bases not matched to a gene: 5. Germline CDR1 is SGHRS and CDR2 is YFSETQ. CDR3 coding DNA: TGCGCCAGCAGCCCACCGGGGGGAAGCACAGATACGCAGTATTTT. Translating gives CASSPPGGSTDTQYF.

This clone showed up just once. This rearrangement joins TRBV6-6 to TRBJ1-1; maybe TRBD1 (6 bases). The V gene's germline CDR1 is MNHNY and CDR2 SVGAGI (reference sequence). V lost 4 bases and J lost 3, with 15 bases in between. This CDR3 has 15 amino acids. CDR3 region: CASSLDRQTDTEAFF. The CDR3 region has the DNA TGTGCCAGCAGTTTGGACAGACAAACGGACACTGAAGCTTTCTTT.

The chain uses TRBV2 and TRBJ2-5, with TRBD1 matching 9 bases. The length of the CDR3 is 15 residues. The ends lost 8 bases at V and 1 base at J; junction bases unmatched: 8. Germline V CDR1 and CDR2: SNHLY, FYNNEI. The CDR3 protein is CASCWGQGPQETQYF. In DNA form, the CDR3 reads TGTGCCAGCTGCTGGGGACAGGGACCCCAAGAGACCCAGTACTTC.

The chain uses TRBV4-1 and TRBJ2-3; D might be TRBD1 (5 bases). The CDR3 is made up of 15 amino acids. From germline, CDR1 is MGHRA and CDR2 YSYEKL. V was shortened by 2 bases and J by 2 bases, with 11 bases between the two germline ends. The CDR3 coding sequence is TGCGCCAGCAGCCAACAAGGGGTGCTCACAGATACGCAGTATTTT. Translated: CASSQQGVLTDTQYF.